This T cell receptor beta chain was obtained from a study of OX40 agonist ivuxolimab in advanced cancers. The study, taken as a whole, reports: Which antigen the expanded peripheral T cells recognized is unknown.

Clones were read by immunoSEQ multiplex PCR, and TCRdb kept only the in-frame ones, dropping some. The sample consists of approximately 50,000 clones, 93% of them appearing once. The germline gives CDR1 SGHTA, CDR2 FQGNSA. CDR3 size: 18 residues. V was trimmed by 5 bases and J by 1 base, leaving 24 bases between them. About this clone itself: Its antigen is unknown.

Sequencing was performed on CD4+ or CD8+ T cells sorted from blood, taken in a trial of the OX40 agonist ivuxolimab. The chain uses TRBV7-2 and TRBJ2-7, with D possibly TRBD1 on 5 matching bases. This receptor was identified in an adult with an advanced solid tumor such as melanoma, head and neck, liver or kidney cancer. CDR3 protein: CASSLQGPTTLYSYEQYF. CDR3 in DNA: TGTGCCAGCAGCCTCCAGGGCCCCACAACCCTATATTCCTACGAGCAGTACTTC.